The clone carrying this T cell receptor (beta chain) has only one observation. As yet, its antigen is unknown. J lost 0 bases, V lost 0 bases, and 5 bases had no gene match. The CDR3 runs to 16 residues. Germline values: CDR1 MNHEY, CDR2 SVGAGI. This entry belongs to a study of T cell responses to AZD1222 COVID-19 vaccine. Study-wide points: Clonal diversity was possibly underestimated; the donors were predominantly white British and more often female. Reportedly, nearly half of unique spike TCRs recognized epitopes outside B.1.351/B.1.1.7 mutations.

The repertoire was sequenced with immunoSEQ multiplex PCR; TCRdb's copy has only in-frame clones and lacks some. The data contain over 85,000 clones, about 85% of them singletons. J is TRBJ2-7 and V is TRBV6-5; 7 bases are a match to TRBD1. The receptor was derived from an adult in good health. The sequencing used peripheral blood, collected on day 0 of AZD1222 vaccination. CDR3 amino acids: CASSYSNRGRSYEQYF. The CDR3, as DNA: TGTGCCAGCAGTTACTCGAACAGGGGACGCTCCTACGAGCAGTACTTC.